This TCR beta chain is from a study of PD-1 blockade in classical Hodgkin lymphoma. The table came from immunoSEQ multiplex PCR; TCRdb's copy has only in-frame clones and leaves some out. The sample shows tens of thousands of clones, about 90% of them seen only once. General study results and limits: Reports described newly diagnosed patients as having lower baseline TCR diversity than healthy donors. Researchers reported that CD4+ TCR diversity, though not CD8+, rose significantly by C4D1.

Turning to this clone: Its antigen is still unknown. The junction differs from germline at one of its ends, possibly a read error.

CDR1 SGHRS and CDR2 YFSETQ come from the germline V gene. This CDR3 spans 8 amino acids. The time point was: cycle 4 day 1 (C4D1), after less than 7 weeks of nivolumab. Every one of the patients relapsed after autologous stem cell transplantation (brentuximab vedotin exposure was variable). Patients' outcomes at their best amounted to complete response, partial response or progressive disease. The material was peripheral blood mononuclear cells (PBMCs), obtained before the fourth cycle of nivolumab. The chain carries TRBV5-1 and TRBJ2-7; D gene uncertain. This clonotype originated in a human donor with classical Hodgkin lymphoma. CDR3 DNA: TGCGCCAGAAACGGACCCGTCTTC. It encodes CARNGPVF.